Below are 22 T cell receptor beta chains sequenced from a single sample in a study of OX40 agonist ivuxolimab in advanced cancers. Sequencing used immunoSEQ multiplex PCR; TCRdb keeps in-frame clones, though not all of them. The profile shows around 16,000 clones, roughly 79% of them singletons. This specimen consisted of CD4+ or CD8+ T cells sorted from blood, obtained in a trial of the OX40 agonist ivuxolimab. The receptors shown here come from an adult with an advanced solid tumor such as melanoma, head and neck, liver or kidney cancer.

V usage is TRBV6-5 and J usage is TRBJ1-1; maybe TRBD1 (5 bases). The CDR3 runs to 16 residues. The V gene's germline CDR1 is MNHEY and CDR2 SVGAGI. V was cut by 0 bases and J by 0 bases, with 11 bases left in between. CDR3 protein: CASSYSPRDLNTEAFF. CDR3 bases: TGTGCCAGCAGTTACTCCCCCCGGGACCTGAACACTGAAGCTTTCTTT.

For this clone: This may come from a read error, since a much larger clone is one base off. The CDR3 DNA sequence: TGTGCCAGCAGCCCTGGGACGGCCTATAATTCACCCCTCCACTTT. Protein: CASSPGTAYNSPLHF. The J gene is TRBJ1-6, the V gene TRBV5-2. TRBV5-2 is given as a pseudogene. The CDR3 has 15 amino acids.

The rearrangement links TRBV29-1 to TRBJ1-1, with a tentative D call TRBD1 (5 bases). Germline assignment: CDR1 SQVTM and CDR2 ANQGSEA. V was shortened by 5 bases and J by 1 base, with 14 bases between the two germline ends. The CDR3 runs to 14 residues. CDR3 DNA: TGCAGCGTTTTCAAGGGACTCTCGAACACTGAAGCTTTCTTT. This gives the protein CSVFKGLSNTEAFF.

Within the sample, this clone is medium-sized. J is TRBJ1-6 and V is TRBV19; possible D gene TRBD1, 6 bases. The germline gives CDR1 LNHDA, CDR2 SQIVND (reference sequence). The V and J ends lost 3 bases and 0 bases respectively, with 12 bases between them. The CDR3 is made up of 17 amino acids. The CDR3 nucleotides read TGTGCCAGTAGTATGGGTACAGGGAACTCCTATAATTCACCCCTCCACTTT. It yields the protein CASSMGTGNSYNSPLHF.

The rearrangement links TRBV4-3 to TRBJ2-5, with a weak D call TRBD1 (6 bases). Deletions cut 0 bases from V and 2 bases from J, with 13 bases between. Germline CDR1 reads LGHNA; CDR2 reads YSLEER. This CDR3 contains 16 residues. The CDR3 reads CASSQEHRGIQETQYF. The DNA for the CDR3 is TGCGCCAGCAGCCAAGAACATAGGGGGATTCAAGAGACCCAGTACTTC.

CDR3 nucleotide sequence: TGTGCCAGCAGCTACCCCGCCTACGAGCAGTACTTC. Protein product: CASSYPAYEQYF. The gene calls are TRBV2 and TRBJ2-7, with D unclear. The germline V gene has CDR1 SNHLY and CDR2 FYNNEI. Between the trimmed V and J ends, which lost 6 bases and 2 bases, there was a span of 8 bases. The CDR3 spans 12 residues.

This sequence joins TRBV7-8 and TRBJ2-7; D is unclear. V was cut by 8 bases and J by 2 bases, with 13 bases left in between. CDR3 size: 13 residues. The germline V gene encodes CDR1 SGHVS and CDR2 FQNEAQ. This CDR3 reads CASDLGQAYEQYF. For the CDR3, the DNA is TGTGCCAGCGACTTAGGGCAGGCCTACGAGCAGTACTTC.

The V and J genes are TRBV7-6 and TRBJ2-5, with D uncertain. V lost 8 bases, J lost 2 bases, and 18 bases lay in between. The CDR3 spans 15 residues. Looked up from germline, CDR1 is SGHVS and CDR2 is FNYEAQ. This CDR3 reads CASSLVDETQETQYF. The CDR3 DNA reads TGTGCCAGCTCATTGGTAGACGAAACTCAAGAGACCCAGTACTTC.

The chain is built from TRBV28 and TRBJ1-4; D is perhaps TRBD1 (6 bases). CDR1 is MDHEN and CDR2 is SYDVKM in the germline V gene. The V end lost 5 bases, the J end lost 8 bases, and 15 bases lay between the germline ends. The CDR3 loop spans 14 amino acids. CDR3 sequence reads: CASSTDRRGEKLFF. The CDR3 nucleotides read TGTGCCAGCAGTACCGACAGGCGTGGGGAAAAACTGTTTTTT. Complete variable domain (other parts from reference TRBV28 and TRBJ1-4): DVKVTQSSRYLVKRTGEKVFLECVQDMDHENMFWYRQDPGLGLRLIYFSYDVKMKEKGDIPEGYSVSREKKERFSLILESASTNQTSMYLCASSTDRRGEKLFFGSGTQLSVL.

Details on this clone: One end of the junction does not line up with germline, which may come from a read error. CDR3 sequence reads: CASSLEPGDSYEQYF. The CDR3 DNA reads as TGTGCCAGCAGCTTGGAGCCAGGAGACTCCTACGAGCAGTACTTC. V usage is TRBV5-3 and J usage is TRBJ2-7; D remains ambiguous. TRBV5-3 is an open reading frame, and its role is uncertain. The CDR3 has 15 residues.

This clone showed up just a few times. This rearrangement joins TRBV19 to TRBJ2-6, with 8 positions matching TRBD1. Trimming took 6 bases from V and 4 from J; bases not matched to a gene: 5. Germline assignment: CDR1 LNHDA and CDR2 SQIVND (reference sequence). The CDR3 totals 15 residues. In DNA form, the CDR3 reads TGTGCCAGTAGGAAGGACAGGGCCGGGGCCAACGTCCTGACTTTC. It encodes CASRKDRAGANVLTF.

The V and J genes are TRBV7-3 and TRBJ2-6; 8 nucleotides match TRBD1. Germline CDR1 and CDR2: SGHTA and FQGTGA. J lost 0 bases, V lost 5 bases, and 9 bases had no gene match. The CDR3 covers 18 residues. CDR3 nucleotides: TGTGCCAGCAGCCTTTCTGGACAGGGTTACTCTGGGGCCAACGTCCTGACTTTC. Translation gives CASSLSGQGYSGANVLTF.

In the case of this clone: Its ends do not fully match the called genes, so a read error is possible. The chain couples TRBV5-1 to TRBJ1-1; no clear D gene. Germline CDR1 SGHRS, CDR2 YFSETQ. The CDR3 extends over 12 amino acids. The CDR3 DNA reads TGTGCCAGCAGCTACGGAGACACTGAAGCTTTCTTT. Protein sequence: CASSYGDTEAFF.

This rearrangement joins TRBV12-5 to TRBJ1-3; 9 bases align to TRBD1. V lost 5 bases to trimming and J lost 8 bases; unmatched junction nucleotides: 4. From germline, CDR1 is LGHNT and CDR2 FRNRAP. CDR3 size: 13 residues. In DNA, the CDR3 is TGTGCTAGTGGTCGGGACAGGGACGACACCATATATTTT. It yields the protein CASGRDRDDTIYF.

The CDR3 nucleotides are TGTGCCAGCAGTGCCGGATCGGACAGACAGGGCCCCACAGATACGCAGTATTTT. Its translation is CASSAGSDRQGPTDTQYF. The rearrangement uses TRBV25-1 and TRBJ2-3, with 7 bases aligning to TRBD1. The germline gives CDR1 MGHDK, CDR2 SYGVNS. The trim removed 4 bases at V and 2 bases at J, leaving 15 bases unmatched. This CDR3 has 18 amino acids.

The J gene is TRBJ2-5, the V gene TRBV6-5, with TRBD2 matching over 7 bases. Germline V gives CDR1 MNHEY, CDR2 SVGAGI. This CDR3 is 15 amino acids long. The V segment lost 2 bases and the J segment 1 base; nucleotides outside the gene matches: 4. The CDR3 nucleotides are TGTGCCAGCAGTTACGAGAGCGGGGCCCAAGAGACCCAGTACTTC. This codes for CASSYESGAQETQYF.

The CDR3 protein is CASSLRASGANEQFF. Written as DNA, the CDR3 is TGTGCCAGCAGCTTACGTGCTAGCGGGGCCAATGAGCAGTTCTTC. The rearrangement uses TRBV11-3 and TRBJ2-1; 9 bases align to TRBD2. Germline loops: CDR1 SGHNT, CDR2 YENEEA. The CDR3 totals 15 residues. Trimming cost V 2 bases and J 6 bases; bases outside gene matches: 5.

The count of this clone is one. J is TRBJ1-1 and V is TRBV5-8; maybe TRBD1 (5 bases). The CDR3 runs 12 residues. The V end lost 3 bases, the J end lost 3 bases, and 6 bases lay between the germline ends. Germline CDR1 reads SGHTS; CDR2 reads YDEGEE. CDR3 sequence: CASSWGDTEAFF. CDR3 nucleotides: TGTGCCAGCAGCTGGGGGGACACTGAAGCTTTCTTT.

The chain joins TRBV7-2 to TRBJ1-1; D is undetermined. This CDR3 is built from 14 residues. From germline, CDR1 is SGHTA and CDR2 FQGNSA. The ends were cut back, 3 bases at V and 2 bases at J, with 10 bases in the middle. CDR3 coding DNA: TGTGCCAGCAGCTTTCGAGACGTAAACACTGAAGCTTTCTTT. Amino acids: CASSFRDVNTEAFF.

With regard to this clone: Possible read error: a much larger clone is one base away. The chain has TRBV4-2 and TRBJ1-5; D not resolved. V was clipped by 0 bases and J by 6 bases, with 6 bases between them. The CDR3 sequence is 13 residues long. Germline assignment: CDR1 LGHNA and CDR2 YNFKEQ. CDR3 sequence reads: CASSQEGIQPQHF. The DNA of the CDR3 is TGTGCCAGCAGCCAAGAGGGGATTCAGCCCCAGCATTTT.

The chain uses TRBV5-1 and TRBJ2-5; possible D gene TRBD1, 6 bases. From germline, CDR1 is SGHRS and CDR2 YFSETQ. Deletions cut 4 bases from V and 1 base from J, with 11 bases between. CDR3 length equals 14 residues. CDR3: CASSTDRSQETQYF. The CDR3 coding sequence is TGCGCCAGCAGCACTGACAGGTCCCAAGAGACCCAGTACTTC.

This clone has more than one count but fewer than ten. The J gene is TRBJ2-2, the V gene TRBV5-1; no firm D call. Trimming shortened V by 3 bases and J by 3 bases, and 3 bases separated the two germline ends. CDR3 length: 12 amino acids. CDR1 is SGHRS, CDR2 YFSETQ, per germline. The CDR3 DNA is TGCGCCAGCAGCTGGGACACCGGGGAGCTGTTTTTT. The encoded protein is CASSWDTGELFF.